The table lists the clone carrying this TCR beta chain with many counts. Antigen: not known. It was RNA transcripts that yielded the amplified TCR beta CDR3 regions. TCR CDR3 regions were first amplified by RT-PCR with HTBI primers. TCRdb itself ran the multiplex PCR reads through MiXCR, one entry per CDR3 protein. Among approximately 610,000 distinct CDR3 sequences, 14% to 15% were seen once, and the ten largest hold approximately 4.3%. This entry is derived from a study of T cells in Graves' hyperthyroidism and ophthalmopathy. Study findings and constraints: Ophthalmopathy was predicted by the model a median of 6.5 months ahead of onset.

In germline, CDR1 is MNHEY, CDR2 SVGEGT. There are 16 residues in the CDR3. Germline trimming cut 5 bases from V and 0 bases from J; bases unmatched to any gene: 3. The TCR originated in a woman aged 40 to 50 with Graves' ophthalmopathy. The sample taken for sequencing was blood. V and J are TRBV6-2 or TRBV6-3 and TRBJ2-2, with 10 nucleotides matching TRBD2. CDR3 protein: CASSNGLAANTGELFF. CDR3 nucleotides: TGTGCCAGCAGTAACGGACTAGCGGCGAACACCGGGGAGCTGTTTTTT.